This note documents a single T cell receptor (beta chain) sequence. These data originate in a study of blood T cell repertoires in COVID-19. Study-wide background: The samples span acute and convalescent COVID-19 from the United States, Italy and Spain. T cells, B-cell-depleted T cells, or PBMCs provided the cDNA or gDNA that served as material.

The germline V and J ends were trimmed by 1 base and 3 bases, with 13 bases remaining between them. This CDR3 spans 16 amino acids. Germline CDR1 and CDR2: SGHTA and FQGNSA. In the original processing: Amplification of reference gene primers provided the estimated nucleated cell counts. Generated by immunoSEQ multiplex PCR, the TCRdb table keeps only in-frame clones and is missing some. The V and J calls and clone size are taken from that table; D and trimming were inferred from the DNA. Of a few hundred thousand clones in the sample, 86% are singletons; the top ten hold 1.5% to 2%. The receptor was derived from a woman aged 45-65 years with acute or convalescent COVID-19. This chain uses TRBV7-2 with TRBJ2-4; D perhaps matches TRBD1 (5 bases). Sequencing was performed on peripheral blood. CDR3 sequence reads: CASSLVAGLGKNIQYF. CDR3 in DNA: TGTGCCAGCAGCTTAGTTGCAGGGTTGGGCAAAAACATTCAGTACTTC.